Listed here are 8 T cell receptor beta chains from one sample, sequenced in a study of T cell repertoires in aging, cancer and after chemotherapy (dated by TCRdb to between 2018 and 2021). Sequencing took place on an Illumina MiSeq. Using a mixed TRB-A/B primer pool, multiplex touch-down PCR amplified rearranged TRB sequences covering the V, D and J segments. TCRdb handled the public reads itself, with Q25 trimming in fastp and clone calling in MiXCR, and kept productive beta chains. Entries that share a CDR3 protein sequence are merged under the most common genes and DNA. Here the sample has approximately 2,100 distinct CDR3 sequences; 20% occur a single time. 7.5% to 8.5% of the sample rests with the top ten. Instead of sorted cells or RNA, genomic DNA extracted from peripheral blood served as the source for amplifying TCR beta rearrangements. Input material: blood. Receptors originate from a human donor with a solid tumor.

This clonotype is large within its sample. CDR3 protein: CASKGDRANQPQHF. CDR3 nucleotide sequence: TGTGCCAGCAAGGGGGACAGGGCTAATCAGCCCCAGCATTTT. V gene TRBV6-6 combines with J gene TRBJ1-5; 9 nucleotides line up with TRBD1. The CDR3 loop spans 14 amino acids. Germline CDR1 is MNHNY and CDR2 is SVGAGI (reference sequence). J gave up 4 bases and V 7 bases, and 5 bases lay outside the gene matches.

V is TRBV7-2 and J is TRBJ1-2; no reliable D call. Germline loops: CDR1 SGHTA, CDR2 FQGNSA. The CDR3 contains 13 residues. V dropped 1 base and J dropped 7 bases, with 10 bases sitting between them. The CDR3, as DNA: TGTGCCAGCAGCTTAGGTGGGTCGGGTGGCTACACCTTC. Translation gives CASSLGGSGGYTF. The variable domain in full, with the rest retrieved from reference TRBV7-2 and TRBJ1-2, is GAGVSQSPSNKVTEKGKDVELRCDPISGHTALYWYRQSLGQGLEFLIYFQGNSAPDKSGLPSDRFSAERTGGSVSTLTIQRTQQEDSAVYLCASSLGGSGGYTFGSGTRLTVV.

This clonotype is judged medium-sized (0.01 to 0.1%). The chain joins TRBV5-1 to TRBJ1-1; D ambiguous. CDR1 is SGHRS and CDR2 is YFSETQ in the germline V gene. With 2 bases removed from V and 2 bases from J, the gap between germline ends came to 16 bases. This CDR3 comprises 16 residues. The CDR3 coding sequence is TGCGCCAGCAGCTTAGGAGTCTCCTCTGCTAACACTGAAGCTTTCTTT. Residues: CASSLGVSSANTEAFF.

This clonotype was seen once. In DNA form, the CDR3 reads TGTGCCAGCAGCCCTAGCGGGAGGGGATGGGAGACCCAGTACTTC. It specifies CASSPSGRGWETQYF. The chain has TRBV6-2 or TRBV6-3 and TRBJ2-3, with TRBD2 identical over 12 bases. The J call may be faulty, since TRBJ2-5 better matches the DNA end. Germline V gene lookup returns CDR1 MNHEY and CDR2 SVGEGT. The CDR3 is 15 amino acids.

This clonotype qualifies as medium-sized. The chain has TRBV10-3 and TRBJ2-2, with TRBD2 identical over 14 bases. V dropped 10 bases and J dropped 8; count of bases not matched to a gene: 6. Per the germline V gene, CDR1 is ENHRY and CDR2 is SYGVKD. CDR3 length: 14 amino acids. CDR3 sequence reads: CATGTSGRVGELFF. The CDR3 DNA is TGTGCCACCGGGACTAGCGGGAGAGTTGGGGAGCTGTTTTTT.

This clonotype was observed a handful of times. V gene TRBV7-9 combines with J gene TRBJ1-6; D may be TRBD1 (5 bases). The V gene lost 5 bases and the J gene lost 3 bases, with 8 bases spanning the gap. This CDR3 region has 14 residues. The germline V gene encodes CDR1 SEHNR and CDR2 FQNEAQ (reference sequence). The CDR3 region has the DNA TGTGCCAGCAGCCAACAGGACTATAATTCACCCCTCCACTTT. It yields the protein CASSQQDYNSPLHF.

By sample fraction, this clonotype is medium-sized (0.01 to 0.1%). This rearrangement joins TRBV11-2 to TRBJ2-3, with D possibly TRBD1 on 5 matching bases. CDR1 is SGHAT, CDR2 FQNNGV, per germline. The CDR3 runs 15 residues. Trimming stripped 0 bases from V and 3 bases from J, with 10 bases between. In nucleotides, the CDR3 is TGTGCCAGCAGCTTAGAGGGCAGGGTGACAGATACGCAGTATTTT. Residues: CASSLEGRVTDTQYF.

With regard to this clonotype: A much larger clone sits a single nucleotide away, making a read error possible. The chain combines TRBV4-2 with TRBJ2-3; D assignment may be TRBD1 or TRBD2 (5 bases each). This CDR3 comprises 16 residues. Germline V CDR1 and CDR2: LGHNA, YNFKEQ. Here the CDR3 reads CASSQDPGPSKDTQYF. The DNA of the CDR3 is TGCGCCAGCAGCCAAGATCCGGGGCCTAGCAAAGATACGCAGTATTTT.